The text below deals with one T cell receptor beta chain. The antigen is undetermined. This sample was taken from a study of Ad26.COV2.S vaccination and SARS-CoV-2 variants. The data were produced by immunoSEQ multiplex PCR, yet TCRdb's version contains in-frame clones alone and is incomplete. The sample contains fewer than 900,000 clones, roughly nine tenths of which appear only once. The treatment is: about 20 received Ad26.COV2.S at low or high dose, single or two shots; roughly five received placebo; per-sample allocation not given. Material that was analyzed had been drawn on day 63 after the first vaccine or placebo injection. General study points: For non-spike TCRs, breadth in vaccine recipients resembled that in placebo recipients. From the TCR breadth and depth analyses, total T cell responses may have been underestimated.

Trimming removed 4 bases from V and 3 bases from J, with 16 bases in between. This CDR3 is 15 amino acids long. CDR1 is LNHNV, CDR2 YYDKDF, per germline (reference sequence). The sequences come from peripheral blood, collected in a trial of Ad26.COV2.S vaccine versus placebo. The V and J genes are TRBV15 and TRBJ2-7, with unresolved D. This TCR was recovered from a person aged 18-65 years who received the Ad26.COV2.S COVID-19 vaccine or a placebo. The CDR3 spells CATSTETFGFYEQYF. CDR3 DNA: TGTGCCACCAGCACAGAGACGTTCGGGTTCTACGAGCAGTACTTC.